These 27 T cell receptor beta chains came from one sample sequenced in a study of CD8+CD57+ T cells in acquired aplastic anemia. By flow cytometry, patients selected for sequencing had shown an expansion of CD8+CD57+ cells. Genomic DNA was employed as the template in profiling TCR beta VDJ and CDR3. TCRdb called the reads again in MiXCR, with one record for every CDR3 protein. The data contain about 200,000 distinct CDR3 sequences, 50% to 70% of them seen just once; the ten biggest clones take up roughly 53%. Sequenced: sorted CD4+, CD8+, or CD8+CD57+ T cells (not recorded which) from PBMCs. These TCRs come from a human donor with aplastic anemia.

The V gene is TRBV25-1, the J gene TRBJ1-5, with a tentative D call TRBD1 (5 bases). CDR1 is MGHDK, CDR2 SYGVNS, per germline. Trimming took off 3 bases at V and 2 bases at J, with 8 bases between the two ends. The CDR3 has 14 residues. The CDR3 bases are TGTGCCAGCAGTGATGGGGGTGGCAATCAGCCCCAGCATTTT. It encodes CASSDGGGNQPQHF. The variable domain in full, completed from reference TRBV25-1 and TRBJ1-5, reads EADIYQTPRYLVIGTGKKITLECSQTMGHDKMYWYQQDPGMELHLIHYSYGVNSTEKGDLSSESTVSRIRTEHFPLTLESARPSHTSQYLCASSDGGGNQPQHFGDGTRLSIL.

In its sample, this clonotype was seen many times. This chain links TRBV20-1 with TRBJ2-7; no definite D call. Germline V gene data show CDR1 as DFQATT and CDR2 as SNEGSKA (reference sequence). CDR3 length equals 13 residues. Trimming stripped 7 bases from V and 2 bases from J, with 15 bases between. CDR3 nucleotide sequence: TGCAGTGTCACGGACGGTACGACCTACGAGCAGTACTTC. This encodes CSVTDGTTYEQYF.

This chain joins TRBV10-3 and TRBJ2-7; perhaps D is TRBD1 or TRBD2 (5 bases each). The V and J ends lost 4 bases and 2 bases respectively, with 9 bases between them. Germline CDR1 is ENHRY and CDR2 is SYGVKD. This CDR3 has 13 residues. In DNA, the CDR3 is TGTGCCATCAGTGCGTCGGGACCCTACGAGCAGTACTTC. Its translation is CAISASGPYEQYF.

The chain uses TRBV20-1 and TRBJ1-1; tentatively, D is TRBD1 (5 bases). Germline CDR1 and CDR2: DFQATT and SNEGSKA (reference sequence). The CDR3 sequence is 13 residues long. V lost 1 base, J lost 6 bases, and 12 bases lay in between. CDR3 DNA sequence: TGCAGTGCTAGAGGGGTGGGGGACGCTGAAGCTTTCTTT. This translates into CSARGVGDAEAFF.

This clonotype came up many times. The V gene is TRBV19, the J gene TRBJ2-7; D is undetermined. V was pared by 3 bases and J by 8 bases, with 8 bases between. Germline values: CDR1 LNHDA, CDR2 SQIVND (reference sequence). The CDR3 consists of 11 residues. This CDR3 reads CASSMADQQYF. The DNA for the CDR3 is TGTGCCAGTAGTATGGCGGACCAGCAGTACTTC.

This clonotype is a singleton in its sample. This chain connects TRBV20-1 to TRBJ1-1, with 8 nucleotides matching TRBD1. V dropped 1 base and J dropped 5; count of bases not matched to a gene: 6. This CDR3 has 14 residues. CDR1 is DFQATT, CDR2 SNEGSKA, per germline (reference sequence). The chain's CDR3 is CSARAGQGYTEAFF. CDR3 DNA sequence: TGCAGTGCTAGAGCTGGACAGGGTTATACTGAAGCTTTCTTT.

The genes are TRBV5-6 and TRBJ2-7; 8 bases line up with TRBD2. This CDR3 has 13 residues. The V segment lost 3 bases and the J segment 3 bases; nucleotides outside the gene matches: 2. Germline CDR1 is SGHDT and CDR2 is YYEEEE. The CDR3 protein is CASSSGTSYEQYF. Here the CDR3 DNA reads TGTGCCAGCAGCTCCGGGACTAGCTACGAGCAGTACTTC.

A few counts support this clonotype. A much larger clone differs from this one at a single base, so this may be a read error. This sequence joins TRBV27 and TRBJ1-1, with 7 nucleotides matching TRBD1. The V segment lost 6 bases and the J segment 1 base; nucleotides outside the gene matches: 5. The CDR3 extends over 14 amino acids. The germline V gene has CDR1 MNHEY and CDR2 SMNVEV (reference sequence). The CDR3, as DNA: TGTGCCAGCAGCCCGGGACAGAGGAACACTGAAGCTTTCTTT. Protein product: CASSPGQRNTEAFF.

At least ten counts were recorded for this clonotype. The rearrangement joins TRBV27 to TRBJ1-1; TRBD1 is a possible D gene (5 bases). This CDR3 is built from 12 residues. Deletions cut 4 bases from V and 4 bases from J, with 7 bases between. Germline V gene data show CDR1 as MNHEY and CDR2 as SMNVEV (reference sequence). The CDR3 loop is CASSSTATEAFF. CDR3 nucleotides: TGTGCCAGCAGTTCGACAGCCACTGAAGCTTTCTTT.

This clonotype was detected only a few times. The chain uses TRBV19 and TRBJ1-6; no firm D call. The germline CDR1 and CDR2 sequences are LNHDA and SQIVND (reference sequence). Trimming took off 5 bases at V and 6 bases at J, with 14 bases between the two ends. CDR3 length: 15 residues. In DNA, the CDR3 is TGTGCCAGTAGTGCCTTACTATCGGGTAATTCACCCCTCCACTTT. This codes for CASSALLSGNSPLHF. The full variable domain, in which reference TRBV19 and TRBJ1-6 provide the parts outside the CDR3, is DGGITQSPKYLFRKEGQNVTLSCEQNLNHDAMYWYRQDPGQGLRLIYYSQIVNDFQKGDIAEGYSVSREKKESFPLTVTSAQKNPTAFYLCASSALLSGNSPLHFGNGTRLTVT.

CDR3 sequence (DNA): TGTGCCAGCAGCTTAGGGCGCGGGCGCACCGGGGAGCTGTTTTTT. It codes for CASSLGRGRTGELFF. The chain uses TRBV7-6 and TRBJ2-2, with a possible D match to TRBD2 (5 bases). In germline, CDR1 is SGHVS, CDR2 FNYEAQ. The CDR3 loop spans 15 amino acids. V was clipped by 1 base and J by 4 bases, with 10 bases between them.

This clonotype was counted a single time. The chain combines TRBV14 with TRBJ1-6, with a possible D match to TRBD1 (5 bases). Germline CDR1 is SGHDN and CDR2 is FVKESK. This CDR3 contains 16 residues. V shed 1 base and J shed 8 bases, with 15 bases lying between them. The CDR3 sequence: CASSQVGQVGDSPLHF. The CDR3 DNA is TGTGCCAGCAGCCAAGTGGGGCAGGTCGGAGATTCACCCCTCCACTTT.

The chain uses TRBV9 and TRBJ1-3, with D uncertain. Germline CDR1 reads SGDLS; CDR2 reads YYNGEE. There are 13 residues in the CDR3. The V end lost 0 bases, the J end lost 9 bases, and 10 bases lay between the germline ends. The CDR3 reads CASSVGQTGTIYF. Here the CDR3 DNA reads TGTGCCAGCAGCGTAGGTCAGACGGGCACCATATATTTT.

As to this clonotype: No conserved phenylalanine or tryptophan is present at the end of the CDR3, so a read error is the likely explanation. It is unclear where the CDR3 begins or ends on the DNA, so no DNA is shown, and the CDR3 is as TCRdb lists it. V is TRBV7-9 and J is TRBJ2-5; the D segment call TRBD1 is taken from the table without a DNA check. Per the germline V gene, CDR1 is SEHNR and CDR2 is FQNEAQ (reference sequence). The CDR3 is 9 amino acids long, termini counted. The chain's CDR3 is CASRRTGGI.

In this sample, this clonotype turned up many times. The chain employs TRBV6-6 and TRBJ1-1; D may be TRBD1 (6 bases). CDR3 length: 12 amino acids. The germline V gene has CDR1 MNHNY and CDR2 SVGAGI (reference sequence). V shed 3 bases and J shed 8 bases, with 10 bases lying between them. CDR3 loop: CASSYGGTEAFF. Here the CDR3 DNA reads TGTGCCAGCAGTTATGGTGGGACAGAAGCTTTCTTT.

The chain recombines TRBV20-1 with TRBJ2-7; tentative D call: TRBD2 (7 bases). The CDR3 runs to 17 residues. Trimming took 2 bases from V and 5 from J, leaving 25 bases between them. Per the germline V gene, CDR1 is DFQATT and CDR2 is SNEGSKA (reference sequence). The CDR3 coding sequence is TGCAGTGCTAGACCCGATGGGGGGGCTGGCATACGGGACGAGCAGTACTTC. It is translated as CSARPDGGAGIRDEQYF.

The chain uses TRBV2 and TRBJ2-6; D remains ambiguous. CDR1 SNHLY and CDR2 FYNNEI come from the germline V gene. CDR3 length: 10 residues. V dropped 3 bases and J dropped 12 bases, with 3 bases sitting between them. The CDR3 protein is CASSESVLTF. In DNA form, the CDR3 reads TGTGCCAGCAGTGAGTCCGTCCTGACTTTC.

The V call is TRBV10-3, the J call TRBJ2-3, with 9 bases lining up with TRBD2. The trim removed 6 bases at V and 6 bases at J, leaving 10 bases unmatched. Germline assignment: CDR1 ENHRY and CDR2 SYGVKD. This CDR3 spans 15 amino acids. The CDR3 nucleotides read TGTGCCATCAGAAAGGCGGGGGGGCTGGCGGATACGCAGTATTTT. Translation gives CAIRKAGGLADTQYF.

This clonotype showed up just a few times. The chain combines TRBV7-2 with TRBJ1-5; no reliable D call. This CDR3 comprises 12 residues. V lost 0 bases, J lost 6 bases, and 3 bases lay in between. CDR1 and CDR2 from the germline V gene are SGHTA and FQGNSA. The chain's CDR3 is CASSLALQPQHF. CDR3 in DNA: TGTGCCAGCAGCTTAGCCCTTCAGCCCCAGCATTTT.

In the case of this clonotype: The junction and the germline gene differ at one end; a read error may be behind it. The chain recombines TRBV29-1 with TRBJ2-2; D may correspond to TRBD1 or TRBD2 (5 bases each). CDR1 and CDR2 from the germline V gene are SQVTM and ANQGSEA. This CDR3 is 13 amino acids long. CDR3 bases: TGCAGCTTTGGGACGGGGAACGCCGGGGAGCTGTTTTTT. It yields the protein CSFGTGNAGELFF.

This chain's CDR3 is CASSPGLAEVEQFF. CDR3 nucleotide sequence: TGTGCCAGCAGCCCGGGACTAGCTGAAGTGGAGCAGTTCTTC. This rearrangement joins TRBV9 to TRBJ2-1; 9 bases are a match to TRBD2. Per germline, CDR1 SGDLS and CDR2 YYNGEE. There are 14 residues in the CDR3. With 4 bases clipped from V and 10 bases from J, the junction kept 9 bases outside the gene matches.

The genes are TRBV7-8 and TRBJ2-1; D ambiguous. Trimming took 1 base from V and 7 from J, leaving 5 bases between them. In germline, CDR1 is SGHVS, CDR2 FQNEAQ. The CDR3 has 12 residues. CDR3: CASSLGVNEQFF. CDR3 nucleotides: TGTGCCAGCAGCTTAGGGGTTAATGAGCAGTTCTTC.

This chain links TRBV12-5 with TRBJ1-3, with TRBD1 identical over 7 bases. In germline, CDR1 is LGHNT, CDR2 FRNRAP. With V trimmed by 7 bases and J by 4 bases, 7 bases remained unmatched. The CDR3 extends over 14 amino acids. The CDR3 DNA follows: TGTGCTAGTGCCTCGACAGGGAGAGGAAACACCATATATTTT. Amino acid sequence: CASASTGRGNTIYF. Complete variable domain (other parts from reference TRBV12-5 and TRBJ1-3): DARVTQTPRHKVTEMGQEVTMRCQPILGHNTVFWYRQTMMQGLELLAYFRNRAPLDDSGMPKDRFSAEMPDATLATLKIQPSEPRDSAVYFCASASTGRGNTIYFGEGSWLTVV.

About this clonotype itself: Mismatch with germline at one junction end may stem from a read error. The chain joins TRBV7-9 to TRBJ1-2; D remains unclear. The CDR3 is 13 amino acids. From germline, CDR1 is SEHNR and CDR2 FQNEAQ (reference sequence). The CDR3 nucleotides read TGCGCCAGCAGCTTGACCGATTACTATGGCTACACCTTC. This translates into CASSLTDYYGYTF.

Concerning this clonotype: A single base separates this from a much larger clone, so it may be a read error. The CDR3 spells CASIGMNTEAFF. The CDR3 nucleotides read TGTGCCAGCATCGGGATGAACACTGAAGCTTTCTTT. This chain joins TRBV2 and TRBJ1-1, with D uncertain. Trimming shortened V by 7 bases and J by 0 bases, and 6 bases separated the two germline ends. The CDR3 has 12 amino acids. Germline-derived CDR1 and CDR2 are SNHLY and FYNNEI.

The V gene is TRBV5-4, the J gene TRBJ2-2; D perhaps matches TRBD1 (5 bases). This CDR3 is 14 amino acids long. V was pared by 4 bases and J by 0 bases, with 7 bases between. Germline lookup yields CDR1 SGHNT and CDR2 YYREEE (reference sequence). The CDR3 bases are TGTGCCAGCAGCACACAGGCGAACACCGGGGAGCTGTTTTTT. The encoded protein is CASSTQANTGELFF.

There are a few counts of this clonotype. The J gene is TRBJ1-1, the V gene TRBV7-3; D gene ambiguous. Germline V gives CDR1 SGHTA, CDR2 FQGTGA. Trimming shortened V by 6 bases and J by 4 bases, and 15 bases separated the two germline ends. The CDR3 runs to 14 residues. CDR3: CASRGEVWGTEAFF. As DNA, the CDR3 is TGTGCCAGCAGGGGTGAAGTTTGGGGCACTGAAGCTTTCTTT.